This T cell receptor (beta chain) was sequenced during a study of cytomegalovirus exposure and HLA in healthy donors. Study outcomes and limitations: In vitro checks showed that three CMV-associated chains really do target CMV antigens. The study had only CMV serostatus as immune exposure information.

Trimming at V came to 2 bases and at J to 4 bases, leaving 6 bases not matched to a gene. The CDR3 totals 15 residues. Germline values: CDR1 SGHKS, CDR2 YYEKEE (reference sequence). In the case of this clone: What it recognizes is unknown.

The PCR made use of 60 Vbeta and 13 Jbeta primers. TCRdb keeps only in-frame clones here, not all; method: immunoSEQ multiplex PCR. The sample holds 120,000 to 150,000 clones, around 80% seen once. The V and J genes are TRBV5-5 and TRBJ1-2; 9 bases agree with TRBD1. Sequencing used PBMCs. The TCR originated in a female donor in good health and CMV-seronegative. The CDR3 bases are TGTGCCAGCAGCTTCGTGGACAGGGGACTCTATGGCTACACCTTC. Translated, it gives CASSFVDRGLYGYTF.